The clone carrying this T cell receptor (beta chain) has only one observation. The antigen is undetermined. The sample is drawn from a study of siplizumab effects on memory and regulatory T cells. Regarding the study as a whole: Researchers did not confirm the suppressive function of proliferating Tregs from siplizumab cultures. Naive-or-memory phenotypes were unassignable for roughly 75-95% of proliferating CD4+ or CD8+ clones. It seemed that naive T cells were more diverse than memory cells and were major contributors to the alloresponse.

Per sample, some 10^5 TCR templates were assayed. Profiled with immunoSEQ multiplex PCR; TCRdb holds only in-frame clones, not every one. This table has about 120,000 clones, around 93% appearing once. The CDR3 runs to 19 residues. Trimming took 1 base from V and 0 from J; bases not matched to a gene: 11. CDR1 and CDR2 (germline): MNHEY, SMNVEV (reference sequence). Material for sequencing was non-Treg CD4+ T cells sorted from blood. This receptor was identified in a human donor in good health. V is TRBV27 and J is TRBJ2-7, with 11 bases aligning to TRBD1. The CDR3 loop reads CASSLWKPGQGGFSYEQYF. The CDR3, as DNA: TGTGCCAGCAGTTTATGGAAACCGGGACAGGGGGGATTCTCCTACGAGCAGTACTTC.